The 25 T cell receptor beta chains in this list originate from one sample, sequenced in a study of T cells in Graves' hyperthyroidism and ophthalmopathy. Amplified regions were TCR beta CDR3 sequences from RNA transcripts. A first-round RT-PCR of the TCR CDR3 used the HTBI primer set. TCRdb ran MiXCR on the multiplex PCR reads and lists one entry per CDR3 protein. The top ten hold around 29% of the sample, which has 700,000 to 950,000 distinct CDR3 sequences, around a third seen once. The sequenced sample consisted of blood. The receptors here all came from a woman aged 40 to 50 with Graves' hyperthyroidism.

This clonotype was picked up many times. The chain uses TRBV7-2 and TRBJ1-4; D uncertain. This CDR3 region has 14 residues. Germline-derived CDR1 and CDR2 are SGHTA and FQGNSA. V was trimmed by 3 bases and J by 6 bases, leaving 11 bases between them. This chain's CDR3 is CASSLVSTDEKLFF. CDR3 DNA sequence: TGTGCCAGCAGCTTGGTGTCGACTGATGAAAAACTGTTTTTT.

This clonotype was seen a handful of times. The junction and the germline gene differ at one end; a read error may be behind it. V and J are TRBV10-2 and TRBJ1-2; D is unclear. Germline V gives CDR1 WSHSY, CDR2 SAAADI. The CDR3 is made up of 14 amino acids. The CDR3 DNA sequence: TGTGCCAGCAGTGAAGTGGGGTATAACTATGGCTACACCTTC. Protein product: CASSEVGYNYGYTF.

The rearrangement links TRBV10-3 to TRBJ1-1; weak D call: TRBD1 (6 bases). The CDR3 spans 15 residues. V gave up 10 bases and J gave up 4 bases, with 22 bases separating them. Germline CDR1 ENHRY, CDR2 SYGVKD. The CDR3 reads CASNPSAGASTEAFF. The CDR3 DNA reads TGTGCCAGCAACCCCTCAGCGGGGGCGAGCACTGAAGCTTTCTTT.

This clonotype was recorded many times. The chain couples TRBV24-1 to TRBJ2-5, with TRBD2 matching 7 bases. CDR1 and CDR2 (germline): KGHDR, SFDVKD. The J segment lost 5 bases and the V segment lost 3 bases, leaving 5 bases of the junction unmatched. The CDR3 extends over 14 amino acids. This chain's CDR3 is CATSDGGVGETQYF. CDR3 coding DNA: TGTGCCACCAGTGATGGGGGGGTTGGGGAGACCCAGTACTTC.

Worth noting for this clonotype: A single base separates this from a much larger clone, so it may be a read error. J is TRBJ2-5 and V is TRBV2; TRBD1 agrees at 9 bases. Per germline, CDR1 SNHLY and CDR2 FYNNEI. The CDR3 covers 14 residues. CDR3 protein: CASSGGTGREAQYF. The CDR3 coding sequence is TGTGCCAGCAGTGGCGGGACAGGGCGAGAGGCCCAGTACTTC.

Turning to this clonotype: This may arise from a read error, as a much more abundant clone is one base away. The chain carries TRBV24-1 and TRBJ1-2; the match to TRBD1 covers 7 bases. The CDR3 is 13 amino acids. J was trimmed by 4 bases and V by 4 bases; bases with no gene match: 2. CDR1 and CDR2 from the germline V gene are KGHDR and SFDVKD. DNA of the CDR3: TGTGCCACCAGTGAGACAGGGTTCTATGGCTACACCTTC. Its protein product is CATSETGFYGYTF.

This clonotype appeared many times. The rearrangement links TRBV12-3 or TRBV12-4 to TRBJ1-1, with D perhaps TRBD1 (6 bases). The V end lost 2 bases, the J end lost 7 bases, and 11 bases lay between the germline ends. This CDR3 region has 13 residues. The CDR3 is CASSLQGINEAFF. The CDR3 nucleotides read TGTGCCAGCAGTTTACAGGGGATCAATGAAGCTTTCTTT.

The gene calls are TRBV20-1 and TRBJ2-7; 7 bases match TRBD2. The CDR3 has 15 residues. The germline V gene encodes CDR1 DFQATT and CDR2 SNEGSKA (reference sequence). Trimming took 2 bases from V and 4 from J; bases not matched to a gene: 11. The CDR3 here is CSARHLGGGSYEQYF. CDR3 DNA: TGCAGTGCTAGACACCTCGGCGGGGGAAGTTACGAGCAGTACTTC.

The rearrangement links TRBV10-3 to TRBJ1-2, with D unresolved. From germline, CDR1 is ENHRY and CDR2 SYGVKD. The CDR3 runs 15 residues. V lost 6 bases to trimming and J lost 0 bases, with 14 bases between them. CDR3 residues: CAISADPGANYGYTF. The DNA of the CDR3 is TGTGCCATCAGCGCGGACCCTGGGGCTAACTATGGCTACACCTTC.

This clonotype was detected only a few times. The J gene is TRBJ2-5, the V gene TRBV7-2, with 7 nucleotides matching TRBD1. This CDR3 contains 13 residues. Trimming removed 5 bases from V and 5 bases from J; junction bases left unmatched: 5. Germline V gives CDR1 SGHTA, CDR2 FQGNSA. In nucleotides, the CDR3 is TGTGCCAGCAGCATTGACAGGGAGGAGACCCAGTACTTC. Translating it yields CASSIDREETQYF. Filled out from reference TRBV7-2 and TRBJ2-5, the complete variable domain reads GAGVSQSPSNKVTEKGKDVELRCDPISGHTALYWYRQSLGQGLEFLIYFQGNSAPDKSGLPSDRFSAERTGGSVSTLTIQRTQQEDSAVYLCASSIDREETQYFGPGTRLLVL.

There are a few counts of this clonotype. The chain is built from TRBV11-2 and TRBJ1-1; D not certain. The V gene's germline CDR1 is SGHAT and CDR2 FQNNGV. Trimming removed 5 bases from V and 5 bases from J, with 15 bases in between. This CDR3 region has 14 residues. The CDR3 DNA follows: TGTGCCAGCAGCCCAAATCGGGTGGGAACTGAAGCTTTCTTT. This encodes CASSPNRVGTEAFF.

CDR3 sequence: CASSFISGRTSDTQYF. The CDR3 DNA follows: TGTGCCAGCAGCTTCATTAGCGGGAGGACATCAGATACGCAGTATTTT. The V gene is TRBV7-2, the J gene TRBJ2-3; 10 nucleotides agree with TRBD2. Trimming cost V 3 bases and J 4 bases; bases outside gene matches: 7. This CDR3 spans 16 amino acids. Per the germline V gene, CDR1 is SGHTA and CDR2 is FQGNSA.

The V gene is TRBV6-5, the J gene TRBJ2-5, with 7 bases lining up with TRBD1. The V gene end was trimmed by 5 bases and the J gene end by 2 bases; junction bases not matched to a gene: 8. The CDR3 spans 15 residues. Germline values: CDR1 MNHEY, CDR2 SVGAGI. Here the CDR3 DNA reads TGTGCCAGCAGTGGGACAGATAAATTGCAAGAGACCCAGTACTTC. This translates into CASSGTDKLQETQYF.

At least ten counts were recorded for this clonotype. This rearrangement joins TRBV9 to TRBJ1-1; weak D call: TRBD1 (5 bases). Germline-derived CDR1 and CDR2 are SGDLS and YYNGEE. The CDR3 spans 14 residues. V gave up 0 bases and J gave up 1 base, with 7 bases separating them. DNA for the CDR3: TGTGCCAGCAGCGTAGATGGGGGGAACACTGAAGCTTTCTTT. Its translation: CASSVDGGNTEAFF.

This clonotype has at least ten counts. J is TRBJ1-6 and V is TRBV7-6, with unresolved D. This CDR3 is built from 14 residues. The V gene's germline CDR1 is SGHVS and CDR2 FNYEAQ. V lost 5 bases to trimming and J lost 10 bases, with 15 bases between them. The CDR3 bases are TGTGCCAGCAGCCCCCGACCGGAACCCTCACCCCTCCACTTT. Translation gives CASSPRPEPSPLHF. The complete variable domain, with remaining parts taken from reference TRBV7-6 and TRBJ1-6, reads GAGVSQSPRYKVTKRGQDVALRCDPISGHVSLYWYRQALGQGPEFLTYFNYEAQQDKSGLPNDRFSAERPEGSISTLTIQRTEQRDSAMYRCASSPRPEPSPLHFGNGTRLTVT.

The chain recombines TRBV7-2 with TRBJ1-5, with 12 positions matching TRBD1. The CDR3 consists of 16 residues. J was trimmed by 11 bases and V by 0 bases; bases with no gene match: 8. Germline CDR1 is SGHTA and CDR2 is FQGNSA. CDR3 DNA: TGTGCCAGCAGCTTAGCGGGACAGGGGGCGACGGAGACCCAGCATTTT. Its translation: CASSLAGQGATETQHF.

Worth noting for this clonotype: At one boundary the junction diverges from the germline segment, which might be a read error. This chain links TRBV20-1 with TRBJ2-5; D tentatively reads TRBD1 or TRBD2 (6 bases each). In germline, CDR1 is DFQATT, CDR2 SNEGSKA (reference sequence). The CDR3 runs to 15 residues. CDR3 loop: CSASRRGWSEETQCF. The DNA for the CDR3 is TGCAGTGCTAGTCGGAGGGGGTGGTCAGAAGAGACCCAGTGCTTC.

CDR3 protein: CASSFQGGYGGYTF. CDR3 DNA: TGTGCCAGCAGCTTCCAGGGGGGCTACGGTGGCTACACCTTC. The chain joins TRBV7-2 to TRBJ1-2; TRBD1 aligns across 7 bases. Trimming cost V 3 bases and J 7 bases; bases outside gene matches: 8. The V gene's germline CDR1 is SGHTA and CDR2 FQGNSA. CDR3 length: 14 residues.

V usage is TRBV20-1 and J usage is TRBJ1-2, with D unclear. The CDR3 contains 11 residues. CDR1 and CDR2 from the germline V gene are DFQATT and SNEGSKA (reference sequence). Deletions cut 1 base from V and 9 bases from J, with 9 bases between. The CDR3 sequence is CSARATNRYTF. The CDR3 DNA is TGCAGTGCTAGAGCCACGAACCGCTACACCTTC.

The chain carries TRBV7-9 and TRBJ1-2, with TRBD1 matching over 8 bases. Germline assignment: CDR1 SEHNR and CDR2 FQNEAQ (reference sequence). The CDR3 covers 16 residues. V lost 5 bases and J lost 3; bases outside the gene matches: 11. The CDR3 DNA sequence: TGTGCCAGCAGCCCAACAGGGGGGGGGCCATACTATGGCTACACCTTC. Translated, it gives CASSPTGGGPYYGYTF.

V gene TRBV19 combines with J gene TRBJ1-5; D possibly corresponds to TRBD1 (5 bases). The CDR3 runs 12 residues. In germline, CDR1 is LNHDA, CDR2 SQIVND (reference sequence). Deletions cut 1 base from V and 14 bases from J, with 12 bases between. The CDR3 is CASSIVGASEHF. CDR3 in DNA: TGTGCCAGTAGTATAGTCGGGGCTTCCGAGCATTTT.

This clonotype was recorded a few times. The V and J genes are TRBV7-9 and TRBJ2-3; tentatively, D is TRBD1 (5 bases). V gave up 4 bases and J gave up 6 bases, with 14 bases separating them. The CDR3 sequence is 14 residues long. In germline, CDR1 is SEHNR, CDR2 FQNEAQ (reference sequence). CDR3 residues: CASSSERQGDTQYF. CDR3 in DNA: TGTGCCAGCAGCTCTGAACGTCAGGGTGATACGCAGTATTTT.

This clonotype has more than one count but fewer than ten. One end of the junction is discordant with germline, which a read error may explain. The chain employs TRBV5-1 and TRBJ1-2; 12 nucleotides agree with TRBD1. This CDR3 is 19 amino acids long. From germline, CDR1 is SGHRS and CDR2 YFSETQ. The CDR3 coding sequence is TGTGCCAGCAGCCCATTCATGCCGGGACAGGGGGCTGTCAACTATGGCTACACCTTC. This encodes CASSPFMPGQGAVNYGYTF.

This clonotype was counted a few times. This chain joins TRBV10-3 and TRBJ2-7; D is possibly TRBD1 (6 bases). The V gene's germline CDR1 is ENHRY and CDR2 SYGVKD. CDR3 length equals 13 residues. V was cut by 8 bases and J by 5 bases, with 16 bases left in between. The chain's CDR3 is CAIGPLQGDEQYF. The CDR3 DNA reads TGTGCCATCGGACCCCTACAGGGTGACGAGCAGTACTTC.

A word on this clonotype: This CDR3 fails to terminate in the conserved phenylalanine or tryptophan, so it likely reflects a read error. The CDR3 nucleotides are TGTGCCAGCAGCCTCGGTGGGAATAATTCACCCCTCCACCTT. It codes for CASSLGGNNSPLHL. The chain links TRBV7-9 to TRBJ1-6; D call uncertain. Germline V CDR1 and CDR2: SEHNR, FQNEAQ (reference sequence). The CDR3 sequence is 14 residues long. The V gene lost 5 bases and the J gene lost 5 bases, with 10 bases spanning the gap.